The clone carrying this T cell receptor (beta chain) has just one count. What it binds is not known. With a much larger clone just one base away, this may be a read error. This entry belongs to a study of glioma-infiltrating T cells. The iRepertoire nested amplicon-rescue multiplex PCR amplified TCR alpha and beta CDR3s from RNA. For one-step reverse transcription and amplification, roughly 100-400 ng of tissue mRNA or PBMC total RNA was used. Each CDR3 protein is one row after TCRdb ran MiXCR on the multiplex PCR reads. Here the sample spans 170,000 or so distinct CDR3 sequences, roughly two fifths being singletons. Study-wide findings and caveats: Only very few CDR3 sequences appeared in both tissue and blood.

This clonotype was obtained from a human donor with low-grade glioma or glioblastoma, undergoing nonglioma brain surgery, or in good health (not recorded which). Specimen: glioma tissue, nonneoplastic brain tissue, or PBMCs (not recorded which).

CDR3 DNA sequence: TGCAGTGCAATTAGCGGGAGTATCTCCTACGAGCAGTTCTTC. This codes for CSAISGSISYEQFF. This chain joins TRBV20-1 and TRBJ2-1; 9 positions match TRBD2. The junction had 13 bases not matched to a gene; V was cut back by 6 bases and J by 10 bases. Germline V CDR1 and CDR2: DFQATT, SNEGSKA (reference sequence). The CDR3 extends over 14 amino acids.